The following is a TCR beta chain sequence with its context. Per the study methods: Out-of-frame sequences were removed, leaving roughly 2.1 million distinct TCRbeta sequences. Using immunoSEQ multiplex PCR, the repertoire was profiled, and TCRdb retains in-frame clones only, with some absent. The DNA was the basis for D and trimming; V, J and clone size are from that table. The sample consists of tens of thousands of clones, about 80% of them appearing once. The sort gate was single viable CD3+CD4+CD8-CD45RO+ cells for memory CD4+ T cells. Serum IgG to CMV pp150, pp28, p38 and p52 defined serostatus. The data originate from a study of memory CD4+ T cells and cytomegalovirus serostatus. In the study overall: Healthy Belgian adult donors included fewer than 10 CMV-positive and some 24 CMV-negative people.

V was pared by 8 bases and J by 3 bases, with 12 bases between. The CDR3 spans 13 residues. CDR1 is MNHNY and CDR2 is SVGAGI in the germline V gene (reference sequence). This chain connects TRBV6-6 to TRBJ2-3; D is ambiguous. Input material: memory CD4+ T cells from blood. The sequence was collected from an adult in good health and CMV-seropositive. CDR3 DNA sequence: TGTGCCAGCCAGTACGGTGGAACAGATACGCAGTATTTT. This sequence encodes CASQYGGTDTQYF.